This T cell receptor (beta chain) was retrieved from a study of graft-versus-host responses after intestinal transplantation. As for the study in general: Recipients underwent multivisceral, liver-intestinal, or isolated intestinal transplants.

Germline lookup yields CDR1 LNHDA and CDR2 SQIVND (reference sequence). Trimming removed 6 bases from V and 4 bases from J, with 19 bases in between. This CDR3 is built from 15 residues. With regard to this clone: What it binds is not known.

Here immunoSEQ multiplex PCR was the method, and the copy in TCRdb shows in-frame clones only, minus some. The table records 100,000 to 120,000 clones, 85% to 95% of them present only once. Broader study findings: The highest levels of circulating GvH clones went along with early declines in HvG clones after transplant.

The origin of this receptor is a human donor who received an intestinal transplant. The sample consisted of unstimulated CD8+ T cells sorted from spleen or lymph node cells, taken before intestinal transplant. The rearrangement uses TRBV19 and TRBJ2-7; possibly TRBD2 for D (5 bases). CDR3 sequence reads: CASRDVDYNEYEQYF. The CDR3 coding sequence is TGTGCCAGTAGAGATGTCGACTACAACGAGTACGAGCAGTACTTC.